The entry below gives a single T cell receptor beta chain sequence along with its context. The germline gives CDR1 LNHDA, CDR2 SQIVND (reference sequence). V shed 0 bases and J 4 bases; nucleotides not matched to a gene: 5. There are 15 residues in the CDR3. In the original processing: Amplifying reference gene primers gave estimates of nucleated cell counts. Produced via immunoSEQ multiplex PCR; TCRdb's table is partial and in-frame only. That table furnishes V, J and clone size, whereas the DNA furnished D and trimming. This sample has 130,000 to 150,000 clones; more than 80% occur once, and the top ten carry 4.5% to 6%. This entry comes from a study of blood T cell repertoires in COVID-19. Turning to the study itself: Sites in the United States, Italy and Spain provided acute and convalescent COVID-19 samples. T cells, B-cell-depleted T cells, or PBMCs supplied cDNA or gDNA.

The chain is built from TRBV19 and TRBJ1-2; 7 bases fit TRBD1. The source is a human donor in a cohort sampled during active COVID-19. The source material was peripheral blood. The CDR3 bases are TGTGCCAGTAGTATAGATCGGGACAGCAGCTATGGCTACACCTTC. This gives the protein CASSIDRDSSYGYTF. The complete variable domain, with remaining parts taken from reference TRBV19 and TRBJ1-2, reads DGGITQSPKYLFRKEGQNVTLSCEQNLNHDAMYWYRQDPGQGLRLIYYSQIVNDFQKGDIAEGYSVSREKKESFPLTVTSAQKNPTAFYLCASSIDRDSSYGYTFGSGTRLTVV.